This T cell receptor beta chain was identified in a study of CD8+CD57+ T cells in acquired aplastic anemia. Trimming pared 8 bases from V and 5 bases from J, leaving 15 bases between. CDR1 and CDR2 from the germline V gene are MDHEN and SYDVKM. The CDR3 length is 13 residues. Genomic DNA was employed as the template in profiling TCR beta VDJ and CDR3. TCRdb passed the reads through MiXCR, listing each CDR3 protein once. The repertoire holds about 160,000 distinct CDR3 sequences, with about 64% as singletons. The sequenced patients had an expansion of CD8+CD57+ cells seen by flow cytometry. This chain uses TRBV28 with TRBJ1-1; D not certain. The TCR was taken from a human donor with aplastic anemia. Sequencing used sorted CD4+, CD8+, or CD8+CD57+ T cells (not recorded which) from PBMCs. CDR3 DNA: TGTGCCAGCGAGGGATTGGGAGTAACTGAAGCTTTCTTT. It specifies CASEGLGVTEAFF.